These 25 T cell receptor beta chains share one sample of origin, sequenced in a study of T cell responses to AZD1222 COVID-19 vaccine. Clones were read by immunoSEQ multiplex PCR, and TCRdb kept only the in-frame ones, dropping some. The sample records about 180,000 clones, 80% to 90% being singletons. Sequencing was performed on peripheral blood, taken 28 days after the second dose of the MenACWY control vaccine. These receptors all come from an adult who received the MenACWY meningococcal vaccine as a control.

The rearrangement joins TRBV19 to TRBJ1-5; the match to TRBD1 covers 7 bases. This CDR3 has 14 amino acids. Germline trimming cut 4 bases from V and 4 bases from J; bases unmatched to any gene: 4. Germline CDR1 and CDR2: LNHDA and SQIVND (reference sequence). CDR3 amino acids: CASSNRQGNQPQHF. DNA for the CDR3: TGTGCCAGTAGTAATAGACAGGGAAATCAGCCCCAGCATTTT.

The chain employs TRBV4-3 and TRBJ1-3; weak D call: TRBD1 (5 bases). Trimming removed 3 bases from V and 0 bases from J, with 18 bases in between. Per germline, CDR1 LGHNA and CDR2 YSLEER. The CDR3 has 18 amino acids. CDR3 sequence reads: CASSHQAPGPNSGNTIYF. As DNA, the CDR3 is TGCGCCAGCAGCCACCAGGCCCCGGGACCCAACTCTGGAAACACCATATATTTT.

The V call is TRBV23-1, the J call TRBJ2-2, with TRBD1 matching over 10 bases. TRBV23-1 is sorted into the ORF group, with uncertain function. V lost 3 bases to trimming and J lost 4 bases; unmatched junction nucleotides: 5. This CDR3 region has 16 residues. The CDR3 DNA is TGCGCCAGCAGTCACGCCGGGACAGGGGTCACCGGGGAGCTGTTTTTT. It yields the protein CASSHAGTGVTGELFF.

The CDR3 region has the DNA TGCGCCAGCAGCATGGGACCCCCGGCCGGGGAGCTGTTTTTT. Its protein product is CASSMGPPAGELFF. The chain couples TRBV5-1 to TRBJ2-2; TRBD1 or TRBD2 may be the D gene (5 bases each). Germline V CDR1 and CDR2: SGHRS, YFSETQ. The CDR3 totals 14 residues. V was cut by 4 bases and J by 6 bases, with 13 bases left in between.

The chain is built from TRBV30 and TRBJ1-2; D remains unclear. Germline V gene sequence: CDR1 GTSNPN, CDR2 SVGIG (reference sequence). The CDR3 has 14 amino acids. V lost 0 bases to trimming and J lost 7 bases, with 15 bases between them. CDR3 in DNA: TGTGCCTGGAGTGTAGGCGGCGGGAAAGGTGGCTACACCTTC. As protein: CAWSVGGGKGGYTF.

The chain couples TRBV29-1 to TRBJ2-1; D unclear. The CDR3 sequence is 12 residues long. The germline V and J ends were trimmed by 2 bases and 10 bases, with 12 bases remaining between them. Germline V gene lookup returns CDR1 SQVTM and CDR2 ANQGSEA. CDR3 sequence reads: CSVEKGYREQFF. CDR3 DNA sequence: TGCAGCGTTGAAAAGGGATATAGGGAGCAGTTCTTC.

The rearrangement links TRBV4-3 to TRBJ1-1; no clear D gene. Germline loops: CDR1 LGHNA, CDR2 YSLEER. The CDR3 consists of 14 residues. V was pared by 1 base and J by 5 bases, with 11 bases between. The CDR3 loop reads CASSQGAGITEAFF. CDR3 bases: TGCGCCAGCAGCCAAGGAGCGGGGATAACTGAAGCTTTCTTT.

The chain is built from TRBV30 and TRBJ1-1; a weak D match, TRBD1 (5 bases). The CDR3 is 14 residues long. The V end was cut by 8 bases, the J end by 2 bases, with 18 bases between. CDR1 is GTSNPN, CDR2 SVGIG, per germline (reference sequence). CDR3 bases: TGTGCCCGTACGGGGGGACGGATAAACACTGAAGCTTTCTTT. Its translation is CARTGGRINTEAFF. The complete variable domain, with remaining parts taken from reference TRBV30 and TRBJ1-1, reads SQTIHQWPATLVQPVGSPLSLECTVEGTSNPNLYWYRQAAGRGLQLLFYSVGIGQISSEVPQNLSASRPQDRQFILSSKKLLLSDSGFYLCARTGGRINTEAFFGQGTRLTVV.

This sequence joins TRBV6-5 and TRBJ2-3, with D unclear. Trimming removed 6 bases from V and 6 bases from J, with 19 bases in between. Germline V CDR1 and CDR2: MNHEY, SVGAGI. The CDR3 contains 15 residues. The CDR3 loop reads CASSLSFSRPDTQYF. The CDR3 DNA reads TGTGCCAGCAGCCTGTCGTTTAGTAGGCCCGATACGCAGTATTTT.

The chain is built from TRBV18 and TRBJ1-5, with 7 bases identical to TRBD1. Trimming cost V 2 bases and J 7 bases; bases outside gene matches: 8. CDR1 is KGHSH and CDR2 is LQKENI in the germline V gene. This CDR3 is 15 amino acids long. The CDR3 protein is CASSPVTGRIQPQHF. The CDR3 region has the DNA TGTGCCAGCTCACCAGTGACAGGGAGAATCCAGCCCCAGCATTTT.

The chain carries TRBV6-5 and TRBJ1-1; D is perhaps TRBD1 (6 bases). Deletions cut 8 bases from V and 0 bases from J, with 16 bases between. Germline CDR1 reads MNHEY; CDR2 reads SVGAGI. This CDR3 is 15 amino acids long. The CDR3 loop reads CASRRPGAMNTEAFF. Here the CDR3 DNA reads TGTGCCAGCCGACGGCCGGGGGCCATGAACACTGAAGCTTTCTTT.

This chain joins TRBV10-1 and TRBJ2-2; D unresolved. This CDR3 comprises 14 residues. V was trimmed by 7 bases and J by 4 bases, leaving 13 bases between them. Germline lookup yields CDR1 WNHNN and CDR2 SYGVQD (reference sequence). The CDR3 spells CASTPGPSTGELFF. The CDR3 bases are TGCGCCAGCACCCCCGGGCCTTCCACCGGGGAGCTGTTTTTT.

V gene TRBV6-2 or TRBV6-3 combines with J gene TRBJ1-1; tentative D call: TRBD1 (6 bases). CDR3 length: 14 amino acids. Looked up from germline, CDR1 is MNHEY and CDR2 is SVGEGT. V lost 2 bases, J lost 4 bases, and 11 bases lay in between. As DNA, the CDR3 is TGTGCCAGCAGTTACCTAGGGGGTGTCACTGAAGCTTTCTTT. Translation gives CASSYLGGVTEAFF.

The CDR3 DNA reads as TGCGCCAGCAGCCCCGAGATGGACAGCCCCACCTTCTATTCACCCCTCCACTTT. Protein product: CASSPEMDSPTFYSPLHF. J is TRBJ1-6 and V is TRBV5-1, with D maybe TRBD1 (6 bases). Trimming left V 4 bases short and J 8 bases short, with 25 bases between. The CDR3 loop spans 18 amino acids. The germline CDR1 and CDR2 sequences are SGHRS and YFSETQ.

The chain is built from TRBV14 and TRBJ2-1; unclear D gene. The V gene lost 1 base and the J gene lost 4 bases, with 5 bases spanning the gap. This CDR3 spans 13 amino acids. Looked up from germline, CDR1 is SGHDN and CDR2 is FVKESK. CDR3 region: CASSQVGYNEQFF. The DNA of the CDR3 is TGTGCCAGCAGCCAAGTAGGGTACAATGAGCAGTTCTTC.

The genes are TRBV28 and TRBJ2-4; possible D gene TRBD1, 5 bases. Germline V gene sequence: CDR1 MDHEN, CDR2 SYDVKM. The CDR3 covers 15 residues. Trimming left V 6 bases short and J 0 bases short, with 12 bases between. In nucleotides, the CDR3 is TGTGCCAGCAGGGGAACAGGCGTAGCCAAAAACATTCAGTACTTC. This codes for CASRGTGVAKNIQYF.

This clone is a singleton in its sample. The chain links TRBV19 to TRBJ2-3; D uncertain. CDR1 is LNHDA and CDR2 is SQIVND in the germline V gene (reference sequence). CDR3 length: 15 residues. The V gene lost 3 bases and the J gene lost 4 bases, with 14 bases spanning the gap. CDR3 in amino acids: CASSIPGGIADTQYF. For the CDR3, the DNA is TGTGCCAGTAGTATCCCAGGCGGAATCGCAGATACGCAGTATTTT.

CDR3 sequence: CASSPSSATGYTF. CDR3 coding DNA: TGTGCCAGCTCACCATCGTCCGCGACTGGCTACACCTTC. V gene TRBV18 combines with J gene TRBJ1-2; D unclear. The CDR3 runs 13 residues. V was shortened by 2 bases and J by 7 bases, with 11 bases between the two germline ends. CDR1 is KGHSH and CDR2 is LQKENI in the germline V gene.

The V gene is TRBV20-1, the J gene TRBJ2-3, with D tentatively TRBD2 (5 bases). The CDR3 totals 14 residues. Germline assignment: CDR1 DFQATT and CDR2 SNEGSKA (reference sequence). Between the trimmed V and J ends, which lost 3 bases and 1 base, there was a span of 11 bases. CDR3 loop: CSASPTRGTDTQYF. CDR3 bases: TGCAGTGCTAGTCCAACTAGGGGCACAGATACGCAGTATTTT.

The chain employs TRBV18 and TRBJ2-7; possible D gene TRBD2, 5 bases. Trimming removed 0 bases at V and 9 bases at J, with 12 bases between. Germline assignment: CDR1 KGHSH and CDR2 LQKENI. The CDR3 totals 13 residues. The CDR3 DNA sequence: TGTGCCAGCTCACCACCTTTGGGGAGTCTGCAGTACTTC. The encoded protein is CASSPPLGSLQYF. Complete variable domain (other parts from reference TRBV18 and TRBJ2-7): NAGVMQNPRHLVRRRGQEARLRCSPMKGHSHVYWYRQLPEEGLKFMVYLQKENIIDESGMPKERFSAEFPKEGPSILRIQQVVRGDSAAYFCASSPPLGSLQYFGPGTRLTVT.

The chain recombines TRBV11-2 with TRBJ2-1, with 7 bases fitting TRBD2. The germline CDR1 and CDR2 sequences are SGHAT and FQNNGV. Unmatched junction bases numbered 7, after V lost 0 bases and J lost 5 bases. This CDR3 is 16 amino acids long. CDR3 DNA: TGTGCCAGCAGCTTAGACACGACTAGCAGGCACAATGAGCAGTTCTTC. It is translated as CASSLDTTSRHNEQFF.

The CDR3 region is CSVDPRNGYTF. For the CDR3, the DNA is TGCAGCGTTGACCCCAGGAATGGCTACACCTTC. This chain uses TRBV29-1 with TRBJ1-2; D is ambiguous. The V gene lost 3 bases and the J gene lost 6 bases, with 8 bases spanning the gap. The CDR3 extends over 11 amino acids. In germline, CDR1 is SQVTM, CDR2 ANQGSEA.

The genes are TRBV19 and TRBJ2-1; possibly TRBD1 for D (5 bases). V was trimmed by 3 bases and J by 8 bases, leaving 14 bases between them. The length of the CDR3 is 14 residues. Germline V gene lookup returns CDR1 LNHDA and CDR2 SQIVND (reference sequence). CDR3 bases: TGTGCCAGTAGTATGGTTCTACAGGCCCATGAGCAGTTCTTC. Amino acids: CASSMVLQAHEQFF. The variable domain in full, completed from reference TRBV19 and TRBJ2-1, reads DGGITQSPKYLFRKEGQNVTLSCEQNLNHDAMYWYRQDPGQGLRLIYYSQIVNDFQKGDIAEGYSVSREKKESFPLTVTSAQKNPTAFYLCASSMVLQAHEQFFGPGTRLTVL.

J is TRBJ2-2 and V is TRBV28, with a possible D match to TRBD1 (6 bases). V lost 7 bases and J 5 bases, leaving 14 bases between the germline ends. The germline gives CDR1 MDHEN, CDR2 SYDVKM. The CDR3 consists of 14 residues. CDR3 residues: CASIVAGVTGELFF. The DNA of the CDR3 is TGTGCCAGCATCGTAGCAGGGGTTACCGGGGAGCTGTTTTTT.

CDR3 loop: CASSQGRGEVYEQYF. In nucleotides, the CDR3 is TGTGCCAGCAGCCAAGGGAGGGGGGAGGTCTACGAGCAGTACTTC. The chain recombines TRBV3-1 (or the pseudogene TRBV3-2) with TRBJ2-7, with D perhaps being TRBD1 or TRBD2 (6 bases each). V lost 1 base to trimming and J lost 3 bases, with 13 bases between them. The germline V gene has CDR1 LGHDT and CDR2 YNNKEL (reference sequence). This CDR3 region has 15 residues.